The T cell receptor (beta chain) under discussion was sequenced for a study of control samples from healthy donors and cancer patients. Some clones are missing from TCRdb's copy, which holds only in-frame ones; the method was immunoSEQ multiplex PCR. The sample includes some 130,000 clones, approximately 92% of them seen just once. This clone was counted a single time. Per the germline V gene, CDR1 is SGHNT and CDR2 is YENEEA. The CDR3 contains 15 residues. The V gene lost 5 bases and the J gene lost 0 bases, with 10 bases spanning the gap. V is TRBV11-3 and J is TRBJ2-2; possibly TRBD1 for D (6 bases). The sequencing input was blood. This clonotype was obtained from a man in his forties in good health. The DNA for the CDR3 is TGTGCCAGCAGCCCCCGGGACACGAACACCGGGGAGCTGTTTTTT. Residues: CASSPRDTNTGELFF.